This TCR beta chain was obtained from a study of blood T cell repertoires in COVID-19. Overall study context: Both acute and convalescent COVID-19 samples were obtained from the United States, Italy and Spain.

Per the original data handling: Counts of nucleated cells, estimated from reference gene primer amplification, were obtained. The method was immunoSEQ multiplex PCR; TCRdb's version includes in-frame clones alone and lacks a portion of them. The DNA was the basis for D and trimming; V, J and clone size are from that table. The sample holds hundreds of thousands of clones; 90% are singletons and the top ten take about 0.24%. Per the germline V gene, CDR1 is LGHNA and CDR2 is YNFKEQ. The germline V and J ends were trimmed by 1 base and 3 bases, with 13 bases remaining between them. The CDR3 spans 16 residues.

The sequence was collected from a woman aged 18-35 years with acute or convalescent COVID-19. Sequencing used peripheral blood. The chain links TRBV4-2 to TRBJ1-5, with D perhaps matching TRBD1 (5 bases). The CDR3 reads CASSQAGAQANQPQHF. In DNA form, the CDR3 reads TGTGCCAGCAGCCAAGCGGGAGCACAGGCCAATCAGCCCCAGCATTTT.